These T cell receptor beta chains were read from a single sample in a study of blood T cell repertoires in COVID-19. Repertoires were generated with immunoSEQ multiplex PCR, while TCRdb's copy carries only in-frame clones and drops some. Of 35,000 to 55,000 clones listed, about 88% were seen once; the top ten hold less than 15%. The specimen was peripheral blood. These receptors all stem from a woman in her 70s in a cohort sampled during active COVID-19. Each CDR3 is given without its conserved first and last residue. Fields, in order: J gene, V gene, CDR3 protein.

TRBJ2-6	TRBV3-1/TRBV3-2	ASSQSEGTGANVLT
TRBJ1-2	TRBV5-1	ASSFGDRDYGYT
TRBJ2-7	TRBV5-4	ASSSGGGPPYEQY
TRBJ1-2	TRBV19	ASSLGSGTGNGYGYT
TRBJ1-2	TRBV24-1	ATSDRDSGSYGYT
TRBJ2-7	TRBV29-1	SVTSGSSEQY
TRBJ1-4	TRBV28	ASSFAGVGEKLF
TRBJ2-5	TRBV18	ASSLILGQGQETQY
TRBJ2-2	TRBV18	ASSPSKTGELF
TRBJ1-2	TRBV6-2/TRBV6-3	ASSPPGQARMANYGYT
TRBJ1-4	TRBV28	ASSSLKLGQGNEKLF
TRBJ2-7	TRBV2	ASSYSRGLSYEQY
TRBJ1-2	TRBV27	ASGVPGGAGGYT
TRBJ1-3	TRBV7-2	ASSSRQGVIGNTIY
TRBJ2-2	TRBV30	AWSETGGSDTGELF
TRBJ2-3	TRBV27	ASSWKGLAGPSTDTQY
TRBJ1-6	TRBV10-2	ASSEKTDSSYNSPLH
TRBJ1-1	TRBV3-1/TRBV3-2	ASSPRGNTEAF
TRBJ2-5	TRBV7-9	ASSLALVAAFSETQY
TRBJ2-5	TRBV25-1	ASSDTRMAHQETQY
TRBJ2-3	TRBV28	ASSSELAGGLDTQY
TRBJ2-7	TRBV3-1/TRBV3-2	ASSQGLAASYEQY
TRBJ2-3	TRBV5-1	ASSATGGITDTQY
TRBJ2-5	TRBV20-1	SARDQETQY
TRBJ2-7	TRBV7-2	ASSRSVSGSSSYEQY
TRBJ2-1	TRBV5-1	ASSWTSGGFEQF
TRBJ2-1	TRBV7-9	ASREGAKNEQF
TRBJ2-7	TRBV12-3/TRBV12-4	ASSSGTPYEQY